The 5 T cell receptor beta chains in this list originate from one sample, sequenced in a study of cytomegalovirus exposure and HLA in healthy donors. Researchers ran the PCR with 60 Vbeta and 13 Jbeta primers. Assay: immunoSEQ multiplex PCR; the TCRdb copy retains only in-frame clones and omits some. The table lists about 78,000 clones, approximately 72% of them singletons. Sequencing used PBMCs. The receptors here all came from a middle-aged woman in good health and CMV-seropositive.

This clone appeared a few times. The rearrangement joins TRBV30 to TRBJ2-7, with D unclear. Trimming pared 0 bases from V and 3 bases from J, leaving 3 bases between. The CDR3 runs to 11 residues. CDR1 and CDR2 (germline): GTSNPN, SVGIG (reference sequence). CDR3 protein: CAWSVHYEQYF. The CDR3 DNA reads as TGTGCCTGGAGTGTACACTACGAGCAGTACTTC.

The rearrangement joins TRBV4-2 to TRBJ2-7; 7 nucleotides agree with TRBD2. The CDR3 is 15 residues long. Per germline, CDR1 LGHNA and CDR2 YNFKEQ. The junction had 5 bases not matched to a gene; V was cut back by 0 bases and J by 3 bases. The CDR3 DNA is TGTGCCAGCAGCCAAGAGGGAGGGGCGGTCTACGAGCAGTACTTC. Protein product: CASSQEGGAVYEQYF.

In DNA form, the CDR3 reads TGTGCCAGCAGCTGGCCGATAATGACAGCTCGTAGCACAGATACGCAGTATTTT. Protein sequence: CASSWPIMTARSTDTQYF. V is TRBV7-9 and J is TRBJ2-3; tentative D call: TRBD1 (5 bases). V was trimmed by 4 bases and J by 0 bases, leaving 20 bases between them. CDR3 length: 18 residues. In germline, CDR1 is SEHNR, CDR2 FQNEAQ (reference sequence).

This clone was observed a single time. The chain combines TRBV14 with TRBJ1-2; the match to TRBD1 covers 7 bases. Germline trimming cut 5 bases from V and 4 bases from J; bases unmatched to any gene: 10. The CDR3 length is 15 residues. CDR1 SGHDN and CDR2 FVKESK come from the germline V gene. The CDR3 protein is CASSNRDRAFYGYTF. The CDR3 bases are TGTGCCAGCAGCAACCGGGACAGAGCCTTCTATGGCTACACCTTC.

V and J are TRBV6-9 and TRBJ1-2; no firm D call. CDR3 length: 15 amino acids. The germline V and J ends were trimmed by 4 bases and 4 bases, with 16 bases remaining between them. The germline V gene encodes CDR1 MNHGY and CDR2 SVAAGI. This CDR3 is CASSSSPTGAYGYTF. DNA of the CDR3: TGTGCCAGCAGTTCCTCGCCGACCGGAGCCTATGGCTACACCTTC.